The sequence of this T cell receptor (beta chain) was determined in a study of T cells in Graves' hyperthyroidism and ophthalmopathy (dated 2019 in TCRdb). As for the study more broadly: Peripheral blood was collected at initial diagnosis, before any treatment. To identify TCR V-J signatures that set the groups apart, the researchers used a discovery cohort of about a hundred patients, made up of 40 to 45 with Graves' ophthalmopathy and some 56 with stable Graves' hyperthyroidism. Prospective prediction of ophthalmopathy was tested in an independent validation cohort of 18 to 20 hyperthyroidism patients and 15 to 17 patients who later progressed to ophthalmopathy. The 75 to 100 discovery patients were randomly divided into training and test sets at a 7:3 ratio. Thyroid tissue and blood T-cell repertoires from about 6 Graves' hyperthyroidism patients were also compared in the study. After sampling, hyperthyroidism patients received methimazole starting at 30 mg daily, and ophthalmopathy patients received high-dose intravenous methylprednisolone. The paper describes TCR Vbeta CDR3 sequencing of 120 to 150 peripheral blood samples, made up of under 50 ophthalmopathy patients, around 78 hyperthyroidism patients and approximately 17 progressor patients.

Paper-wide results and their limitations: No statistical method was used to fix the sample size in advance, and group allocation was not hidden from the investigators. In validation, the model predicted progression to ophthalmopathy with approximately 70% sensitivity and over 72% specificity, a median of 6.5 months before onset. A 13 V-J signature model separated ophthalmopathy from stable hyperthyroidism, with approximately 87% sensitivity and 81.08% specificity in cross-validation and 80%/75% in testing. Most expanded thyroid clonotypes (frequency above 0.001) were also found in blood, which suggests that blood repertoires may mirror thyroid immune responses.

This clonotype has at least ten counts. Its target antigen remains unknown. Per-base quality was not reported, and no clone a single base away is much larger than it. A patient counted as having stable Graves' hyperthyroidism if no progression to ophthalmopathy occurred over 18 months of follow-up. Hyperthyroidism patients were newly diagnosed, with disease duration under 2 months, and aged 18 to 65 years. Any patient with an uncontrolled infection, another autoimmune disease, pregnancy or lactation was excluded. Diagnoses were established on the basis of clinical symptoms, serum thyroxine and TRAb, thyroid ultrasound, and orbital computed tomography. PBMCs were isolated from approximately 10 ml of fresh peripheral blood by Ficoll-Paque density gradient centrifugation. Total RNA was extracted with Trizol reagent, and quality was checked on an Agilent 2100 Bioanalyzer. The CDR3 spans 15 residues, from the cysteine through the phenylalanine. Only the CDR3 portion is preserved as DNA: 45 bases, with reading frame beginning at the first base. For CDR1 and CDR2, the germline V gene lists SNHLY and FYNNEI. Trimming takes 6 bases off V and 0 bases off J; junction bases not matched to a gene: 5.

Amplification of TCR beta CDR3 regions was carried out from RNA transcripts. The TCR CDR3 was subjected to a first round of RT-PCR using the HTBI primer set and the Qiagen OneStep RT-PCR kit. Libraries were constructed in a second round of multiplex PCR, after which size selection and purification were carried out. Sequencing of the libraries was done on an Illumina HiSeq2000 using paired-end 100 bp reads. The original pipeline was this. SOAPnuke was used to process the raw data, with reads discarded if the reads contained adapters or uncalled bases, had a mean Phred below 15, or lacked an exact constant-primer or identifier match. High-quality paired reads were merged with COPE v1.2.5, and unique nucleotide sequences were defined as clonotypes. Clonotypes were aligned to IMGT TRBV, TRBD and TRBJ reference segments using MiTCR v1.1. Analysis was restricted to V-J combinations with a frequency above 0.0001, which covered 99.2% of repertoires. A TCS score was defined as the ratio of F50 (clonal expansion) to E x V (chaos), with BLOSUM62-based TCRdist applied between CDR3 peptides within each V-J. Welch's t-statistics and random forest reduced just over 500 V-J features to 13, which were used in a naive Bayes classifier (R e1071). TCRdb itself trimmed the public reads at Q25 with fastp, ran MiXCR and retained productive beta chains. Entries that share a CDR3 protein sequence are merged under the most common genes and DNA. Here the V and J calls rest on TCRdb's processing, not on the authors' analysis. This sample comprises around 690,000 distinct CDR3 sequences, 17% of them detected only once. 15% of the sample goes to the ten largest clones.

The specimen was blood. The receptor's source is a man in his fifties with Graves' hyperthyroidism. The sequence joins TRBV2 to TRBJ1-1; the central 9 bases match TRBD1. In nucleotides, the sequence is TGTGCCAGCAGACCGGGACAGGGATTGAACACTGAAGCTTTCTTT. This encodes CASRPGQGLNTEAFF.